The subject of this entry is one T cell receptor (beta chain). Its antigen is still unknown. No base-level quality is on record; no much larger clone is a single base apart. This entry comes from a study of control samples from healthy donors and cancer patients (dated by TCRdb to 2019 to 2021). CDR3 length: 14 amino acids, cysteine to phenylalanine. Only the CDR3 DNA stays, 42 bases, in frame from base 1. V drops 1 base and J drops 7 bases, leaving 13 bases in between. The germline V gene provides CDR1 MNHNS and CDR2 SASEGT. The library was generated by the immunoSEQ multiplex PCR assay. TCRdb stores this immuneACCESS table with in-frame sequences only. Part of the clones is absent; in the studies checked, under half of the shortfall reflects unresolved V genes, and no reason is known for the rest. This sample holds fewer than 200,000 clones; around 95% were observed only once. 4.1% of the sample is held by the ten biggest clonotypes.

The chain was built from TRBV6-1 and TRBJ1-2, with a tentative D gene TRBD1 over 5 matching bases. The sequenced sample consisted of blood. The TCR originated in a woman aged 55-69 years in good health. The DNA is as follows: TGTGCCAGCAGTGAAGTCCCTGGGGCGGGTGGCTACACCTTC. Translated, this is CASSEVPGAGGYTF.